Included here is one TCR beta chain sequence, with context. The sample originates from a study of blood T cell repertoires in COVID-19. As for the study in general: In each case, the material was cDNA or gDNA derived from T cells, B-cell-depleted T cells, or PBMCs.

Ages ranged from roughly 18 to 100 years, with residence in 24 US areas. Each participant's cohort was designated according to participant-reported clinical history. Per germline, CDR1 LNHDA and CDR2 SQIVND (reference sequence). V shed 3 bases and J shed 4 bases, with 9 bases lying between them. The CDR3 is 13 residues long. Sequencing was performed with immunoSEQ multiplex PCR; in TCRdb, only in-frame clones are kept and a portion is missing. The profile shows a few hundred thousand clones, around 84% of them singletons. V and J are TRBV19 and TRBJ1-1; D gene unclear. This TCR was recovered from a man aged 25-45 years who had recovered from COVID-19. The sequencing input was PBMCs or T cells enriched from blood (not recorded which). The DNA of the CDR3 is TGTGCCAGTAGTATGACCGAGGCCACTGAAGCTTTCTTT. This encodes CASSMTEATEAFF.